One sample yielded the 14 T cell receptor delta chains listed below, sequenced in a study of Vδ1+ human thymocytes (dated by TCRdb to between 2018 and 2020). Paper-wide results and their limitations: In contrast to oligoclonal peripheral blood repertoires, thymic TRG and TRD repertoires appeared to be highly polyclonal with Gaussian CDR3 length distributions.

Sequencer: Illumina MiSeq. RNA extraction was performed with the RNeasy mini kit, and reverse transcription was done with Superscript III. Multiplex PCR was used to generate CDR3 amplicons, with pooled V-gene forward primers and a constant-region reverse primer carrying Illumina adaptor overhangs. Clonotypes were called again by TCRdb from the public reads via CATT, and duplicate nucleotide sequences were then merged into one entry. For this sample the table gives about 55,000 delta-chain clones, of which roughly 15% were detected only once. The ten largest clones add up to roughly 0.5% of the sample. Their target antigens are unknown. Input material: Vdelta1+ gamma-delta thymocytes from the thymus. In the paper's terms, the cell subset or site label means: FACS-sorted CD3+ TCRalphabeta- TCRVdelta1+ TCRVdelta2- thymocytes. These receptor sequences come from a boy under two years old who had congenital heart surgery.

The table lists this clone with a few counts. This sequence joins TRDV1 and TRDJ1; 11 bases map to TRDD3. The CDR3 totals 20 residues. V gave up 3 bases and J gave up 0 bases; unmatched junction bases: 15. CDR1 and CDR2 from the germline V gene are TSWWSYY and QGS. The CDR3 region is CALGDHHYWGIVEYTDKLIF. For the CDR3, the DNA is TGTGCTCTTGGGGACCACCACTACTGGGGGATAGTGGAGTACACCGATAAACTCATCTTT.

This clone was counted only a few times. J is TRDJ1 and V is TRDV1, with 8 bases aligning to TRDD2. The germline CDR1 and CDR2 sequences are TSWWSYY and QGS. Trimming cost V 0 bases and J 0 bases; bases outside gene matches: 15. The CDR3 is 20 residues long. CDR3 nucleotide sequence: TGTGCTCTTGGGGAACTTAGGGGCTTCCTACCCGGGAAGTACACCGATAAACTCATCTTT. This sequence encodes CALGELRGFLPGKYTDKLIF.

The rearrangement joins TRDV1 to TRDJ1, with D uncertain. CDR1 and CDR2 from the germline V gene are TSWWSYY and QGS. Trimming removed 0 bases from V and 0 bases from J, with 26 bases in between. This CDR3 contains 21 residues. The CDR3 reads CALGELLYRASCRSNTDKLIF. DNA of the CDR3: TGTGCTCTTGGGGAACTGCTGTACCGGGCCTCATGTAGGTCCAACACCGATAAACTCATCTTT.

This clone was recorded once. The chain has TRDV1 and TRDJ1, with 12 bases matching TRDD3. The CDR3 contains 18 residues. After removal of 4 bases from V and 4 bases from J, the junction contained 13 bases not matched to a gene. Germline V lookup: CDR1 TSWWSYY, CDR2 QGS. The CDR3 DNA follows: TGTGCTCTTGGGGCGGACTGGGGGATACTTCGCGGCTTCGATAAACTCATCTTT. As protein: CALGADWGILRGFDKLIF.

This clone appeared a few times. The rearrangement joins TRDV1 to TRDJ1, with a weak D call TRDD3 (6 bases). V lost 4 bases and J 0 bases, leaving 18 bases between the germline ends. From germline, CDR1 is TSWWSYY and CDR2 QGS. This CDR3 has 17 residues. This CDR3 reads CALGAGYDTPYTDKLIF. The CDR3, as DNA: TGTGCTCTTGGGGCGGGCTATGATACGCCGTACACCGATAAACTCATCTTT.

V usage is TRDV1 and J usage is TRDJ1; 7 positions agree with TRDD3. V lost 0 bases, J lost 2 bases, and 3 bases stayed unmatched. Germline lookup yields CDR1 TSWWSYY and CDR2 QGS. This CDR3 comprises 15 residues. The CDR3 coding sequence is TGTGCTCTTGGGGAACTCTGGGGGGAGACCGATAAACTCATCTTT. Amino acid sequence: CALGELWGETDKLIF.

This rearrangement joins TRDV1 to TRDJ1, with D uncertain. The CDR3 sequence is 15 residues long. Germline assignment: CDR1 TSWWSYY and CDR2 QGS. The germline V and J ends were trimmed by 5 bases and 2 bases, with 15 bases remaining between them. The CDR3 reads CALGNSPGYTDKLIF. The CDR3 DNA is TGTGCTCTTGGGAACTCTCCCGGGTATACCGATAAACTCATCTTT.

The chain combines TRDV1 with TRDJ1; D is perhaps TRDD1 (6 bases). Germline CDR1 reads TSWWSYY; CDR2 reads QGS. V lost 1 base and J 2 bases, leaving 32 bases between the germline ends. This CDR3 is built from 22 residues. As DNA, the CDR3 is TGTGCTCTTGGGGAACACACCGGCATTGGAATAGTGGGGCCGAGGGGGACCGATAAACTCATCTTT. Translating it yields CALGEHTGIGIVGPRGTDKLIF.

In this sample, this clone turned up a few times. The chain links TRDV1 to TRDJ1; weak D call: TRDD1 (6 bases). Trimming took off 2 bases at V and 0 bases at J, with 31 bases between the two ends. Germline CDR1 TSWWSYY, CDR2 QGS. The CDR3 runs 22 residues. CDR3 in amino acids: CALGESVPYSILEKYNTDKLIF. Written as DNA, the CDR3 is TGTGCTCTTGGGGAATCTGTCCCCTACTCTATACTAGAGAAATACAACACCGATAAACTCATCTTT.

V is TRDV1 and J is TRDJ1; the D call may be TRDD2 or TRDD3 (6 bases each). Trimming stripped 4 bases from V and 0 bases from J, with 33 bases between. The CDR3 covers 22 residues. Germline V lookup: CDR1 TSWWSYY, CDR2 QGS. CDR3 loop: CALGGILHGYSKGSMYTDKLIF. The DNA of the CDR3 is TGTGCTCTTGGGGGGATCCTACACGGATACTCAAAGGGGTCCATGTACACCGATAAACTCATCTTT.

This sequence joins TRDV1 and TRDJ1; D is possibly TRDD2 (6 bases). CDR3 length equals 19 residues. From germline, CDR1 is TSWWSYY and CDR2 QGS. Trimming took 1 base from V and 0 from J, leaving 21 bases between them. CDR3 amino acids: CALGERILLLRTNTDKLIF. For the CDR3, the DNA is TGTGCTCTTGGGGAACGGATCCTACTGCTCCGTACCAACACCGATAAACTCATCTTT.

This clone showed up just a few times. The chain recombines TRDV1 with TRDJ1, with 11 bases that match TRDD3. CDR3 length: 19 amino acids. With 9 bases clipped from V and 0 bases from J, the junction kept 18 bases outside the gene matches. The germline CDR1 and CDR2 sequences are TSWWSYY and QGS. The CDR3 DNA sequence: TGTGCTCTCCTCGTTCCCGTCCTGGGGGATACTGGGTACACCGATAAACTCATCTTT. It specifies CALLVPVLGDTGYTDKLIF.

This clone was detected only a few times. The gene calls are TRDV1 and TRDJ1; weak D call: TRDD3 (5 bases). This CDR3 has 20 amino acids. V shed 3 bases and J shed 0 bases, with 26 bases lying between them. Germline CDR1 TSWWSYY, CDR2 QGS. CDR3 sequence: CALGDTPHLRYTRYTDKLIF. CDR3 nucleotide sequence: TGTGCTCTTGGGGATACACCTCATCTACGATATACGCGGTACACCGATAAACTCATCTTT.

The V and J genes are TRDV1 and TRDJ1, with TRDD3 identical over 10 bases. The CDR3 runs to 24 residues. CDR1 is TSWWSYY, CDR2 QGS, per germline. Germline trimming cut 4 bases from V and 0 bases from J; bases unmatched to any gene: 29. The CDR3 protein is CALGAEGSGTNSGGYAWYTDKLIF. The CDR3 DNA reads TGTGCTCTTGGGGCAGAAGGGTCTGGAACTAACTCGGGGGGATACGCCTGGTACACCGATAAACTCATCTTT.